This T cell receptor beta chain originates from a study of T-cell memory formation after mild COVID-19. Study-level results: CD4+ contracting clones lay mainly in CM and EM, CD8+ ones in EMRA.

There are many counts of this clonotype. Its antigen is still unknown. This CDR3 is 16 amino acids long. Germline values: CDR1 MGHRA, CDR2 YSYEKL. The ends lost 5 bases at V and 6 bases at J; junction bases unmatched: 10. UMIs and sample barcodes were carried by the TCR alpha and TCR beta cDNA libraries that 5'RACE produced using constant-segment primers. TCRdb itself ran the 5' RACE reads through MiXCR, one entry per CDR3 protein. The sample records some 31,000 distinct CDR3 sequences, more than 10% being singletons. The J gene is TRBJ2-3, the V gene TRBV4-1, with 11 bases fitting TRBD2. The TCR originated in an adult woman who had mild COVID-19 (a few samples of this study predate the infection). Cell type and time point are not known. The sample consisted of PBMCs or a T cell subset sorted from them (not recorded which). The CDR3 nucleotides are TGCGCCAGCAGCGTCCGACTAGCGGGGAATGGGGATACGCAGTATTTT. It specifies CASSVRLAGNGDTQYF.